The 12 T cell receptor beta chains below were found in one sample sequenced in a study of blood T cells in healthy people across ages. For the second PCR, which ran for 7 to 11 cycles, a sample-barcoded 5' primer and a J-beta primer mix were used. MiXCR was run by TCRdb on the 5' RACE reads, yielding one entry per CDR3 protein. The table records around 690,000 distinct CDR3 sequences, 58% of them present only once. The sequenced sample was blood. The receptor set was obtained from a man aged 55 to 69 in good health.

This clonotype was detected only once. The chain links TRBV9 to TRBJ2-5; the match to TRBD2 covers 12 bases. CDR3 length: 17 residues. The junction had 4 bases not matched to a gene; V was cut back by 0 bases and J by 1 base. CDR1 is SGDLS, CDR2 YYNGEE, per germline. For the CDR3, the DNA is TGTGCCAGCAGCGTAGGGGCGACTAGCGGGGGCCAAGAGACCCAGTACTTC. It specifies CASSVGATSGGQETQYF.

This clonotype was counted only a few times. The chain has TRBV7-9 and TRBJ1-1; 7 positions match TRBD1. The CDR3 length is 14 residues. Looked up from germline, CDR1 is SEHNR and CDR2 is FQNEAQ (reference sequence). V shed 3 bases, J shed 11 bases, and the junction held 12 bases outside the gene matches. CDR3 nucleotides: TGTGCCAGCAGCTTTGGGACAGACTCGGCTGCGGCTTTCTTT. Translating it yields CASSFGTDSAAAFF.

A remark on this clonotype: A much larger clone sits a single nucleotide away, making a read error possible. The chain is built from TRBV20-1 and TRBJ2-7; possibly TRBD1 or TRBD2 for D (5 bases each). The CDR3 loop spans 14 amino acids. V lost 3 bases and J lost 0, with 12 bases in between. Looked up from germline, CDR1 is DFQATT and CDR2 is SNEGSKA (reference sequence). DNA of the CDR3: TGCAGTGCTAGTGGGGACGCGAGCTCCTACGAGCAGTACTTC. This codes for CSASGDASSYEQYF.

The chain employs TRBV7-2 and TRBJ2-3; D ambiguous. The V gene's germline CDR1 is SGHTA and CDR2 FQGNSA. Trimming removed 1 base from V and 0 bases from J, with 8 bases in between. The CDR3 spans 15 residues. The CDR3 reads CASSLEPFSTDTQYF. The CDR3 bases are TGTGCCAGCAGCTTAGAGCCTTTTAGCACAGATACGCAGTATTTT.

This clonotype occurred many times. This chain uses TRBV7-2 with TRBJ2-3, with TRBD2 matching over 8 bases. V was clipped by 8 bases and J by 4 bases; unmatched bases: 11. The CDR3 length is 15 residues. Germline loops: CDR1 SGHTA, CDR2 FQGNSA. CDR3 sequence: CASRTPPGGPDTQYF. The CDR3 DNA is TGTGCCAGCCGCACCCCCCCGGGGGGGCCAGATACGCAGTATTTT.

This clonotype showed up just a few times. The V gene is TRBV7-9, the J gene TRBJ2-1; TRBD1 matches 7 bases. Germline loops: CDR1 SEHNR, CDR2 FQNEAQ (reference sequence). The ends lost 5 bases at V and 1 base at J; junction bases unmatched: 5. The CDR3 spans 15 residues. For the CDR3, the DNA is TGTGCCAGCAGCGGGACAGCAAGTTCCTACAATGAGCAGTTCTTC. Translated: CASSGTASSYNEQFF.

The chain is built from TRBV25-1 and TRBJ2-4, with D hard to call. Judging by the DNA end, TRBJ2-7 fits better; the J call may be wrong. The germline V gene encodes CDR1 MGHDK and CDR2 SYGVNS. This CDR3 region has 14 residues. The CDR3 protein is CASSDSGGTYEQYF. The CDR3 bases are TGTGCCAGCAGTGATTCGGGCGGCACCTACGAGCAGTACTTC.

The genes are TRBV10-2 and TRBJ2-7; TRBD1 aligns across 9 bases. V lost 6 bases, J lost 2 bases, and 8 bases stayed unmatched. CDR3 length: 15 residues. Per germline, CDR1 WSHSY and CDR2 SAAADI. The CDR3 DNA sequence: TGCGCCAGCAGAGAACCGGGACAGGGAGCCTACGAGCAGTACTTC. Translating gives CASREPGQGAYEQYF.

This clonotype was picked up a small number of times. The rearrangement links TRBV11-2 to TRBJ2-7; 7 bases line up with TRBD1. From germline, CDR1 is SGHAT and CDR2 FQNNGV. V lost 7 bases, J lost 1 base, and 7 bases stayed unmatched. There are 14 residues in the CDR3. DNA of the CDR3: TGTGCCAGCACCCGACAGGGCTTATCCTACGAGCAGTACTTC. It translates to CASTRQGLSYEQYF.

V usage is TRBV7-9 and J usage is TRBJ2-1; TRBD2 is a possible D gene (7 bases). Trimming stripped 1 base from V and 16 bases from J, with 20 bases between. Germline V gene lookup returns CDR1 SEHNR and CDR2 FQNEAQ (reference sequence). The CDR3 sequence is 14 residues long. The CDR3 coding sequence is TGTGCCAGCAGCTTAGGGTCAGGGGAGGGTGAGCGCTTCTTC. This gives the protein CASSLGSGEGERFF.

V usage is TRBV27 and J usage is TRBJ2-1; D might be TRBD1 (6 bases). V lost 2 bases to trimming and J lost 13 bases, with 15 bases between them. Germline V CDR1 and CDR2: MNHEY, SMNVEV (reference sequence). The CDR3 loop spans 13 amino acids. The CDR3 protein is CASSLGTKGTQFF. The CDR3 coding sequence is TGTGCCAGCAGTTTAGGGACAAAGGGCACCCAGTTCTTC.

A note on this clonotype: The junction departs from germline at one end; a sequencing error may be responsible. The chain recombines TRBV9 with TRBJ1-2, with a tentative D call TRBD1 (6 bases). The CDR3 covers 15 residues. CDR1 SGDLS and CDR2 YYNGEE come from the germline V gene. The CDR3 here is CGSSTGPAQGKGYTF. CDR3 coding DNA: TGTGGCAGCAGCACGGGACCGGCCCAGGGGAAAGGCTACACCTTC.